A single T cell receptor beta chain is shown here with its context. The antigen is unknown. This specimen belongs to a study of T-cell reconstitution after alpha-beta-depleted transplantation in children. Study outcomes and limitations: Newly produced T cells mostly accounted for T-cell counts and diversity one year post-transplant.

The CDR3 length is 15 residues. V was cut by 4 bases and J by 1 base, with 12 bases left in between. Per germline, CDR1 SEHNR and CDR2 FQNEAQ (reference sequence). The library targeted TCRbeta and was prepared with unique molecular identifiers. TCRdb used MiXCR to reprocess the PCR reads, holding one entry per CDR3 protein. The table includes fewer than 700,000 distinct CDR3 sequences, 20% to 25% detected once. The source is a boy in the first two years of life who had a stem cell transplant for acute myeloid leukemia, so the T cells may come from the graft donor. Sequencing used PBMCs, mostly from graft donor cells, obtained 360 days after TCRalphabeta/CD19-depleted stem cell transplant. The chain joins TRBV7-9 to TRBJ2-3; unclear D gene. DNA of the CDR3: TGTGCCAGCAGCTCTTGGGGTGGGGGCACAGATACGCAGTATTTT. Amino acid sequence: CASSSWGGGTDTQYF.